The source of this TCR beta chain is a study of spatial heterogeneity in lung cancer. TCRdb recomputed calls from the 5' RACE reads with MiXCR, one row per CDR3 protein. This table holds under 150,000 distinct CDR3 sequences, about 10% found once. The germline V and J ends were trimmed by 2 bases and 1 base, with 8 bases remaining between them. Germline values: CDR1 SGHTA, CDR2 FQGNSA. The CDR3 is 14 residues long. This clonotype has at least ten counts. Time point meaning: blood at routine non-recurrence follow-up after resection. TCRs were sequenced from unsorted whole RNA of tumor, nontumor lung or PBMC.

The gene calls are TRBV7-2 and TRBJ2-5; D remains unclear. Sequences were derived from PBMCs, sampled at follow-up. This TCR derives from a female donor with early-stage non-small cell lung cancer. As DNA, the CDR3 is TGTGCCAGCAGCTTATCGGACGTCCAAGAGACCCAGTACTTC. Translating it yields CASSLSDVQETQYF.